What follows describes a single TCR beta chain. Its matching antigen is unknown. The sample contains more than one DNA sequence encoding this CDR3. These data belong to a study of CD8+ T cells in alopecia areata. Across the study: The duration of tofacitinib was 6 to 18 months, with 6 months off drug afterward. Study observations and caveats: Normal-skin resident alphabeta T cells also appear among scalp sample sequences.

From alopecia areata patients, lesional scalp punch biopsies and peripheral blood were collected. From PBMCs, CD4+ and CD8+ T cells were sorted. The CDR3 runs 14 residues. CDR1 is SGHRS and CDR2 is YFSETQ in the germline V gene. Trimming pared 0 bases from V and 0 bases from J, leaving 5 bases between. cDNA serving as the sequencing template came from extracted, reverse transcribed RNA. TCRdb's table, derived via immunoSEQ multiplex PCR, lists solely in-frame clones and lacks some. The sample has roughly 130,000 clones; 58% are singletons. The sequenced sample was CD4+ T cells sorted from blood, obtained at week 0. This clonotype was obtained from a human donor with alopecia areata. This chain links TRBV5-1 with TRBJ2-3; D ambiguous. CDR3 region: CASSLAGSTDTQYF. In DNA form, the CDR3 reads TGCGCCAGCAGCTTGGCTGGGAGCACAGATACGCAGTATTTT.